Shown below are 10 T cell receptor beta chains from a single sample sequenced in a study of OX40 agonist ivuxolimab in advanced cancers. The table came from immunoSEQ multiplex PCR; TCRdb's copy has only in-frame clones and leaves some out. This sample has 15,000 to 20,000 clones, with roughly 90% found just once. The source was CD4+ or CD8+ T cells sorted from blood, collected in a trial of the OX40 agonist ivuxolimab. Receptor source: an adult with an advanced solid tumor such as melanoma, head and neck, liver or kidney cancer.

This chain links TRBV27 with TRBJ1-6, with D possibly matching TRBD1 (5 bases). With 8 bases removed from V and 4 bases from J, the gap between germline ends came to 12 bases. Germline CDR1 MNHEY, CDR2 SMNVEV (reference sequence). This CDR3 region has 14 residues. The chain's CDR3 is CASQGTGYNSPLHF. The CDR3 nucleotides are TGTGCCAGCCAAGGGACGGGGTATAATTCACCCCTCCACTTT.

The V and J genes are TRBV10-1 and TRBJ1-1, with D tentatively TRBD1 (5 bases). Trimming shortened V by 0 bases and J by 0 bases, and 11 bases separated the two germline ends. The CDR3 loop spans 16 amino acids. Germline values: CDR1 WNHNN, CDR2 SYGVQD (reference sequence). CDR3 in DNA: TGCGCCAGCAGTGAGTCGACAGATATTATGAACACTGAAGCTTTCTTT. As protein: CASSESTDIMNTEAFF.

This chain joins TRBV9 and TRBJ2-7; D possibly corresponds to TRBD1 (6 bases). From germline, CDR1 is SGDLS and CDR2 YYNGEE. The V end lost 3 bases, the J end lost 1 base, and 14 bases lay between the germline ends. The CDR3 is 15 residues long. The DNA of the CDR3 is TGTGCCAGCAGCGAGGACATCGGACAGTCCTACGAGCAGTACTTC. Amino acids: CASSEDIGQSYEQYF.

This clone has a handful of counts. CDR3 coding DNA: TGTGCCAGCAGTTATCCTTACGAAAAACTGTTTTTT. Translated: CASSYPYEKLFF. The V call is TRBV6-6, the J call TRBJ1-4; D ambiguous. The CDR3 is 12 residues long. Per the germline V gene, CDR1 is MNHNY and CDR2 is SVGAGI (reference sequence). V lost 3 bases to trimming and J lost 8 bases, with 7 bases between them.

V usage is TRBV7-8 and J usage is TRBJ2-5; 8 bases are a match to TRBD1. Looked up from germline, CDR1 is SGHVS and CDR2 is FQNEAQ. CDR3 length: 15 amino acids. The junction had 7 bases not matched to a gene; V was cut back by 4 bases and J by 3 bases. This CDR3 is CASSSPGQEKETQYF. The CDR3 bases are TGTGCCAGCAGCTCGCCGGGACAGGAGAAAGAGACCCAGTACTTC.

This sequence joins TRBV29-1 and TRBJ2-2, with 9 positions matching TRBD1. Germline CDR1 SQVTM, CDR2 ANQGSEA. The J segment lost 5 bases and the V segment lost 4 bases, leaving 8 bases of the junction unmatched. The CDR3 is 15 amino acids. The CDR3 region has the DNA TGCAGCGTTGTGGGACAGGGCATAGGTACCGGGGAGCTGTTTTTT. Translated: CSVVGQGIGTGELFF.

This chain links TRBV10-2 with TRBJ2-7; perhaps TRBD2 as D (5 bases). In germline, CDR1 is WSHSY, CDR2 SAAADI. CDR3 size: 12 residues. V was trimmed by 3 bases and J by 5 bases, leaving 8 bases between them. The DNA for the CDR3 is TGCGCCAGCAGTGATTCCGGGAACGAGCAGTACTTC. Its translation is CASSDSGNEQYF.

In its sample, this clone was seen once. V and J are TRBV7-9 and TRBJ2-7; D gene unclear. Trimming took 5 bases from V and 5 from J, leaving 22 bases between them. Germline CDR1 SEHNR, CDR2 FQNEAQ (reference sequence). CDR3 length equals 16 residues. CDR3: CASSHTGLGRADEQYF. CDR3 nucleotides: TGTGCCAGCAGCCACACGGGCCTCGGTAGGGCTGACGAGCAGTACTTC. Looking up the rest from reference TRBV7-9 and TRBJ2-7 gives the full variable domain: DTGVSQNPRHKITKRGQNVTFRCDPISEHNRLYWYRQTLGQGPEFLTYFQNEAQLEKSRLLSDRFSAERPKGSFSTLEIQRTEQGDSAMYLCASSHTGLGRADEQYFGPGTRLTVT.

The CDR3 DNA follows: TGTGCCACCAGCGAGGGGGGTCACGAGCAGTACTTC. Protein sequence: CATSEGGHEQYF. The rearrangement uses TRBV15 and TRBJ2-7; either TRBD1 or TRBD2 may fit D (6 bases each). Germline assignment: CDR1 LNHNV and CDR2 YYDKDF (reference sequence). This CDR3 has 12 residues. V lost 5 bases to trimming and J lost 5 bases, with 10 bases between them.

The V gene is TRBV28, the J gene TRBJ1-1; D perhaps matches TRBD1 (5 bases). Germline CDR1 reads MDHEN; CDR2 reads SYDVKM. The V and J ends lost 5 bases and 1 base respectively, with 20 bases between them. The CDR3 covers 17 residues. The DNA of the CDR3 is TGTGCCAGCAGTCCACCCATGTGGGGCCCGGGGAACACTGAAGCTTTCTTT. Protein sequence: CASSPPMWGPGNTEAFF.